This T cell receptor (beta chain) comes out of a study of blood T cell repertoires in COVID-19. Study context: Acute and convalescent COVID-19 samples came from the United States, Italy and Spain. Sources were T cells, B-cell-depleted T cells, or PBMCs; the material itself was cDNA or gDNA.

In the authors' workflow: Estimation of nucleated cell counts was performed using reference gene primer amplification. The table came from immunoSEQ multiplex PCR; TCRdb's copy has only in-frame clones and leaves some out. D and trimming were read from the DNA, whereas the V and J calls and clone size are those reported in that table. In the table there are 260,000 or so clones, roughly 87% of which are singletons. Trimming cost V 0 bases and J 8 bases, with 16 bases left between them. This CDR3 has 16 amino acids. Germline V lookup: CDR1 MNHNY, CDR2 SVGAGI (reference sequence). This receptor was identified in a human donor in a cohort sampled during active COVID-19. Sequencing input: peripheral blood. The chain combines TRBV6-6 with TRBJ1-4; D possibly corresponds to TRBD1 (6 bases). The CDR3 DNA follows: TGTGCCAGCAGTTACTCGGTGGCATCAAGGGGGGAAAAACTGTTTTTT. It is translated as CASSYSVASRGEKLFF.